The 30 T cell receptor beta chains presented below share a single source sample, sequenced in a study of OX40 agonist ivuxolimab in advanced cancers. Repertoires were generated with immunoSEQ multiplex PCR, while TCRdb's copy carries only in-frame clones and drops some. The sample includes about 130,000 clones, less than 95% seen only once; the top ten take 1.1%. The specimen comprised CD4+ or CD8+ T cells sorted from blood, sampled in a trial of the OX40 agonist ivuxolimab. Receptors originate from an adult with an advanced solid tumor such as melanoma, head and neck, liver or kidney cancer.

This rearrangement joins TRBV5-1 to TRBJ2-3; a weak D match, TRBD2 (6 bases). The CDR3 runs 15 residues. V lost 0 bases and J lost 5, with 13 bases in between. Germline V gene data show CDR1 as SGHRS and CDR2 as YFSETQ. CDR3 bases: TGCGCCAGCAGCTTGGGCAGCGGAGGGGTAGATACGCAGTATTTT. Encoded protein: CASSLGSGGVDTQYF. The entire variable domain, with the rest obtained from reference TRBV5-1 and TRBJ2-3, is as follows: KAGVTQTPRYLIKTRGQQVTLSCSPISGHRSVSWYQQTPGQGLQFLFEYFSETQRNKGNFPGRFSGRQFSNSRSEMNVSTLELGDSALYLCASSLGSGGVDTQYFGPGTRLTVL.

The chain couples TRBV6-6 to TRBJ2-3; no clear D gene. Trimming cost V 0 bases and J 0 bases, with 10 bases left between them. The germline gives CDR1 MNHNY, CDR2 SVGAGI (reference sequence). The CDR3 has 16 amino acids. CDR3 sequence (DNA): TGTGCCAGCAGTTACTCGAACGTCAGAAGCACAGATACGCAGTATTTT. This codes for CASSYSNVRSTDTQYF.

The V call is TRBV7-3, the J call TRBJ2-3; 11 nucleotides match TRBD1. With V trimmed by 5 bases and J by 0 bases, 7 bases remained unmatched. The CDR3 is 17 amino acids. Germline lookup yields CDR1 SGHTA and CDR2 FQGTGA. The CDR3 sequence: CASSRKGDRGSTDTQYF. The CDR3 bases are TGTGCCAGCAGCCGAAAAGGGGACAGGGGGAGCACAGATACGCAGTATTTT.

The chain links TRBV28 to TRBJ2-7; D not resolved. Per germline, CDR1 MDHEN and CDR2 SYDVKM. The germline V and J ends were trimmed by 4 bases and 0 bases, with 13 bases remaining between them. There are 15 residues in the CDR3. The CDR3 is CASSSFSRSSYEQYF. CDR3 DNA: TGTGCCAGCAGTTCCTTCTCGCGGAGCTCCTACGAGCAGTACTTC.

The chain couples TRBV7-2 to TRBJ2-1; 7 bases match TRBD2. CDR3 length: 17 residues. V was pared by 3 bases and J by 5 bases, with 13 bases of the junction left unmatched. Germline V lookup: CDR1 SGHTA, CDR2 FQGNSA. This chain's CDR3 is CASSLGRDSRSDNEQFF. The CDR3 bases are TGTGCCAGCAGCTTGGGGAGGGACTCTAGGAGCGACAATGAGCAGTTCTTC.

On this clone: Mismatch with germline at one junction end may stem from a read error. The rearrangement uses TRBV7-7 and TRBJ2-3, with TRBD1 matching 9 bases. Germline V gives CDR1 SSHAT, CDR2 FNYEAQ (reference sequence). The CDR3 runs to 14 residues. As DNA, the CDR3 is TGTGCTAGCAGCCCGACAGGGGGAACAGATACGCAGTATTTT. Residues: CASSPTGGTDTQYF.

J is TRBJ1-4 and V is TRBV7-9, with D possibly matching TRBD1 (6 bases). The CDR3 length is 14 residues. V lost 3 bases and J lost 8, with 13 bases in between. CDR1 and CDR2 (germline): SEHNR, FQNEAQ (reference sequence). The CDR3 DNA sequence: TGTGCCAGCAGCTTGCTGAAGACAGGAGAAAAACTGTTTTTT. It yields the protein CASSLLKTGEKLFF. Based on the CDR3 plus reference TRBV7-9 and TRBJ1-4, the full variable domain is DTGVSQNPRHKITKRGQNVTFRCDPISEHNRLYWYRQTLGQGPEFLTYFQNEAQLEKSRLLSDRFSAERPKGSFSTLEIQRTEQGDSAMYLCASSLLKTGEKLFFGSGTQLSVL.

The rearrangement joins TRBV5-8 to TRBJ2-1; D is undetermined. Deletions cut 0 bases from V and 6 bases from J, with 7 bases between. The CDR3 is 13 residues long. Germline values: CDR1 SGHTS, CDR2 YDEGEE. The CDR3 is CASSLARFNEQFF. As DNA, the CDR3 is TGTGCCAGCAGCTTGGCCAGGTTCAATGAGCAGTTCTTC. The full variable domain, with the rest looked up from reference TRBV5-8 and TRBJ2-1, is EAGVTQSPTHLIKTRGQQATLRCSPISGHTSVYWYQQALGLGLQFLLWYDEGEERNRGNFPPRFSGRQFPNYSSELNVNALELEDSALYLCASSLARFNEQFFGPGTRLTVL.

This chain connects TRBV6-5 to TRBJ2-7; TRBD1 agrees at 9 bases. V gave up 10 bases and J gave up 0 bases; unmatched junction bases: 7. Germline V gene sequence: CDR1 MNHEY, CDR2 SVGAGI. The CDR3 has 14 amino acids. DNA for the CDR3: TGTGCCACCGTCCCGGGACAGGGCTCCTACGAGCAGTACTTC. It translates to CATVPGQGSYEQYF.

In its sample, this clone was seen once. This sequence joins TRBV7-2 and TRBJ1-1; D gene ambiguous. The CDR3 loop spans 15 amino acids. Trimming took off 1 base at V and 1 base at J, with 10 bases between the two ends. Germline V CDR1 and CDR2: SGHTA, FQGNSA. The CDR3 loop is CASSLVQAGNTEAFF. The CDR3 coding sequence is TGTGCCAGCAGCTTAGTCCAAGCGGGGAACACTGAAGCTTTCTTT.

CDR3 amino acids: CASSLGAGMSNQPQHF. The CDR3 DNA reads TGTGCCAGCAGCTTGGGGGCTGGCATGAGCAATCAGCCCCAGCATTTT. The rearrangement uses TRBV5-6 and TRBJ1-5; D gene uncertain. Between the trimmed V and J ends, which lost 0 bases and 1 base, there was a span of 11 bases. The germline gives CDR1 SGHDT, CDR2 YYEEEE. The CDR3 spans 16 residues.

J is TRBJ1-4 and V is TRBV7-2; possible D gene TRBD1, 5 bases. Germline V gives CDR1 SGHTA, CDR2 FQGNSA. The CDR3 sequence is 14 residues long. The germline V and J ends were trimmed by 1 base and 8 bases, with 11 bases remaining between them. The CDR3 sequence is CASSLGGREEKLFF. CDR3 DNA: TGTGCCAGCAGCTTAGGGGGCAGGGAAGAAAAACTGTTTTTT.

The chain has TRBV28 and TRBJ1-5, with D unclear. The CDR3 runs to 17 residues. Trimming pared 5 bases from V and 0 bases from J, leaving 17 bases between. Germline-derived CDR1 and CDR2 are MDHEN and SYDVKM. CDR3 amino acids: CASSINPYTYSNQPQHF. CDR3 in DNA: TGTGCCAGCAGTATAAACCCTTACACGTATAGCAATCAGCCCCAGCATTTT.

The V gene is TRBV5-4, the J gene TRBJ1-3; TRBD1 aligns across 9 bases. Germline loops: CDR1 SGHNT, CDR2 YYREEE (reference sequence). With 4 bases clipped from V and 0 bases from J, the junction kept 14 bases outside the gene matches. The length of the CDR3 is 19 residues. The CDR3 nucleotides read TGTGCCAGCAGCGGTGACAGGGGGATTCCCAATCACTCTGGAAACACCATATATTTT. It specifies CASSGDRGIPNHSGNTIYF.

This sequence joins TRBV9 and TRBJ1-3; D not certain. Trimming pared 4 bases from V and 4 bases from J, leaving 6 bases between. This CDR3 has 12 residues. Germline V gene lookup returns CDR1 SGDLS and CDR2 YYNGEE. The CDR3 DNA is TGTGCCAGCAGCCAGTCCGGAAACACCATATATTTT. Translated: CASSQSGNTIYF. Complete variable domain (other parts from reference TRBV9 and TRBJ1-3): DSGVTQTPKHLITATGQRVTLRCSPRSGDLSVYWYQQSLDQGLQFLIQYYNGEERAKGNILERFSAQQFPDLHSELNLSSLELGDSALYFCASSQSGNTIYFGEGSWLTVV.

The rearrangement joins TRBV11-2 to TRBJ2-5, with 14 bases that match TRBD2. Germline assignment: CDR1 SGHAT and CDR2 FQNNGV. The CDR3 runs to 16 residues. The junction had 7 bases not matched to a gene; V was cut back by 5 bases and J by 5 bases. The chain's CDR3 is CASSTGTSGSGETQYF. Written as DNA, the CDR3 is TGTGCCAGCAGCACCGGGACTAGCGGGAGTGGGGAGACCCAGTACTTC.

This chain connects TRBV18 to TRBJ2-5; D remains unclear. V was clipped by 2 bases and J by 1 base, with 8 bases between them. The CDR3 is 14 amino acids. Germline assignment: CDR1 KGHSH and CDR2 LQKENI. This chain's CDR3 is CASSPAAVQETQYF. In nucleotides, the CDR3 is TGTGCCAGCTCACCAGCGGCAGTCCAAGAGACCCAGTACTTC.

The V gene is TRBV28, the J gene TRBJ1-2; TRBD1 matches at 8 bases. This CDR3 region has 16 residues. J lost 5 bases, V lost 3 bases, and 11 bases had no gene match. Germline values: CDR1 MDHEN, CDR2 SYDVKM. The CDR3 DNA follows: TGTGCCAGCAGTTTCCCCACCGGGACAGGAGGGTATGGCTACACCTTC. Its protein is CASSFPTGTGGYGYTF.

The chain combines TRBV19 with TRBJ2-3; 7 bases line up with TRBD1. The CDR3 covers 14 residues. Germline-derived CDR1 and CDR2 are LNHDA and SQIVND (reference sequence). The V and J ends lost 3 bases and 4 bases, in that order; junction bases with no gene match: 4. The CDR3 sequence is CASSMVTGSDTQYF. In DNA, the CDR3 is TGTGCCAGTAGTATGGTGACAGGGTCAGATACGCAGTATTTT.

The chain employs TRBV21-1 and TRBJ2-2. TRBV21-1 is described as a pseudogene. CDR3 length: 16 amino acids. DNA for the CDR3: TGTGCCAACACGAGGACGGCTCCAATGAACACCGGGGAGCTGTTTTTT. Protein sequence: CANTRTAPMNTGELFF.

This clone showed up just a few times. The rearrangement uses TRBV27 and TRBJ1-4, with D unresolved. Between the trimmed V and J ends, which lost 2 bases and 2 bases, there was a span of 9 bases. The CDR3 runs to 15 residues. Germline-derived CDR1 and CDR2 are MNHEY and SMNVEV (reference sequence). CDR3 sequence: CASSLQRATNEKLFF. CDR3 bases: TGTGCCAGCAGTTTACAGAGGGCTACTAATGAAAAACTGTTTTTT.

V gene TRBV28 combines with J gene TRBJ2-7; D gene ambiguous. Germline V lookup: CDR1 MDHEN, CDR2 SYDVKM. With 7 bases removed from V and 2 bases from J, the gap between germline ends came to 18 bases. The CDR3 runs 15 residues. CDR3 nucleotides: TGTGCCAGCACTATGTGGACCAGAGTCCCCTACGAGCAGTACTTC. Translation gives CASTMWTRVPYEQYF. The full variable domain, rest sourced from reference TRBV28 and TRBJ2-7, is DVKVTQSSRYLVKRTGEKVFLECVQDMDHENMFWYRQDPGLGLRLIYFSYDVKMKEKGDIPEGYSVSREKKERFSLILESASTNQTSMYLCASTMWTRVPYEQYFGPGTRLTVT.

This chain links TRBV27 with TRBJ2-3; D unclear. The V end lost 2 bases, the J end lost 4 bases, and 19 bases lay between the germline ends. The CDR3 extends over 17 amino acids. Germline CDR1 is MNHEY and CDR2 is SMNVEV (reference sequence). Here the CDR3 DNA reads TGTGCCAGCAGTTTAGCACTACCCCGCTTATGGGCAGATACGCAGTATTTT. It translates to CASSLALPRLWADTQYF.

V and J are TRBV7-8 and TRBJ2-7, with TRBD2 matching over 9 bases. V shed 5 bases and J 0 bases; nucleotides not matched to a gene: 8. CDR1 is SGHVS and CDR2 is FQNEAQ in the germline V gene. The CDR3 length is 16 residues. Here the CDR3 DNA reads TGTGCCAGCAGCCCGGGTGGGCGGGAGGGCTCCTACGAGCAGTACTTC. Its translation: CASSPGGREGSYEQYF.

The J gene is TRBJ2-2, the V gene TRBV2, with 9 bases matching TRBD1. Germline values: CDR1 SNHLY, CDR2 FYNNEI. V dropped 7 bases and J dropped 15; count of bases not matched to a gene: 15. This CDR3 is built from 14 residues. The CDR3 DNA follows: TGTGCCAGCAAGGGGGACAGGGTCACTCCTGCGGTGTTTTTT. Translated, it gives CASKGDRVTPAVFF.

This clone was recorded a few times. This chain uses TRBV28 with TRBJ1-2, with D perhaps matching TRBD1 (5 bases). The CDR3 has 8 residues. The germline V gene has CDR1 MDHEN and CDR2 SYDVKM. CDR3 DNA sequence: TGTAAGGGGCACGGCTACACCTTC. It specifies CKGHGYTF.

The chain couples TRBV11-2 to TRBJ1-1; D might be TRBD1 (5 bases). This CDR3 is built from 14 residues. V was cut by 5 bases and J by 1 base, with 11 bases left in between. The V gene's germline CDR1 is SGHAT and CDR2 FQNNGV. CDR3 residues: CASSPRTQNTEAFF. The DNA for the CDR3 is TGTGCCAGCAGCCCTCGGACACAGAACACTGAAGCTTTCTTT. Using reference TRBV11-2 and TRBJ1-1 for the parts outside the CDR3, the full variable domain is EAGVAQSPRYKIIEKRQSVAFWCNPISGHATLYWYQQILGQGPKLLIQFQNNGVVDDSQLPKDRFSAERLKGVDSTLKIQPAKLEDSAVYLCASSPRTQNTEAFFGQGTRLTVV.

The chain couples TRBV4-1 to TRBJ2-7; D might be TRBD2 (6 bases). Germline V gene sequence: CDR1 MGHRA, CDR2 YSYEKL. CDR3 length: 15 amino acids. V lost 5 bases, J lost 4 bases, and 18 bases lay in between. The CDR3 here is CASSYSPGARYEQYF. The CDR3 DNA sequence: TGCGCCAGCAGCTATTCCCCGGGAGCTCGGTACGAGCAGTACTTC.

This chain uses TRBV6-1 with TRBJ1-1; D unclear. The germline CDR1 and CDR2 sequences are MNHNS and SASEGT. The V end lost 1 base, the J end lost 0 bases, and 6 bases lay between the germline ends. The CDR3 sequence is 14 residues long. CDR3 DNA sequence: TGTGCCAGCAGTGAAGGTCCCATGAACACTGAAGCTTTCTTT. It is translated as CASSEGPMNTEAFF.

V gene TRBV29-1 combines with J gene TRBJ1-1; D remains unclear. CDR3 size: 12 residues. Germline CDR1 is SQVTM and CDR2 is ANQGSEA. The germline V and J ends were trimmed by 4 bases and 4 bases, with 10 bases remaining between them. The CDR3 nucleotides read TGCAGCGTTGTTAAGGATTTCACTGAAGCTTTCTTT. It yields the protein CSVVKDFTEAFF.